The clone carrying this T cell receptor beta chain showed up just once. This CDR3 is built from 16 residues. Losses at the gene ends were 6 bases for V and 3 bases for J; bases not matched to a gene: 7. The germline V gene has CDR1 SGHRS and CDR2 YFSETQ. TCRdb keeps only in-frame clones here, not all; method: immunoSEQ multiplex PCR. This table holds about 150,000 clones, 88% found once. The sample comes from a study of T cell responses to AZD1222 COVID-19 vaccine. This receptor was taken from an adult who had recovered from COVID-19. The rearrangement joins TRBV5-1 to TRBJ2-5, with TRBD2 identical over 14 bases. Sequencing used peripheral blood, obtained after recovery from COVID-19. The CDR3, as DNA: TGCGCCAGCACCCCTCTGACTAGCGGGGGGGAAGAGACCCAGTACTTC. Its protein is CASTPLTSGGEETQYF.